These 4 T cell receptor beta chains originate from one sample sequenced in a study of blood T cells in healthy people across ages. Combining a sample-barcoded 5' primer with a J-beta primer mix, a second PCR ran for roughly 7 to 11 cycles. TCRdb recomputed calls from the 5' RACE reads with MiXCR, one row per CDR3 protein. The repertoire holds over a million distinct CDR3 sequences, with approximately 38% as singletons. The sequencing sample was made of blood. These receptors all come from a woman aged 18 to 35 in good health.

The rearrangement links TRBV7-9 to TRBJ1-6; TRBD1 aligns across 8 bases. Germline assignment: CDR1 SEHNR and CDR2 FQNEAQ (reference sequence). This CDR3 comprises 15 residues. Trimming took 2 bases from V and 10 from J; bases not matched to a gene: 7. As DNA, the CDR3 is TGTGCCAGCAGCTTATCACCAGGGGGCAACTCACCCCTCCACTTT. Amino acids: CASSLSPGGNSPLHF.

The genes are TRBV15 and TRBJ2-7; D tentatively reads TRBD1 or TRBD2 (6 bases each). CDR1 LNHNV and CDR2 YYDKDF come from the germline V gene (reference sequence). Trimming pared 2 bases from V and 7 bases from J, leaving 27 bases between. The CDR3 spans 18 residues. CDR3: CATSRNMFRGQWDNEQYF. Written as DNA, the CDR3 is TGTGCCACCAGCAGAAACATGTTTCGGGGGCAATGGGACAATGAGCAGTACTTC.

The gene calls are TRBV12-3 or TRBV12-4 and TRBJ2-3; D perhaps matches TRBD1 (6 bases). This CDR3 contains 15 residues. The germline V and J ends were trimmed by 1 base and 6 bases, with 14 bases remaining between them. The CDR3 coding sequence is TGTGCCAGCAGTTTAGGCGACTTCAGGGGCGATACGCAGTATTTT. This translates into CASSLGDFRGDTQYF.

This clonotype was detected many times. The chain links TRBV5-1 to TRBJ2-1; TRBD2 is a possible D gene (6 bases). The germline CDR1 and CDR2 sequences are SGHRS and YFSETQ. The CDR3 spans 15 residues. Trimming shortened V by 0 bases and J by 2 bases, and 9 bases separated the two germline ends. CDR3 nucleotides: TGCGCCAGCAGCTTGGACGGGGGTCCCTACAATGAGCAGTTCTTC. Translating it yields CASSLDGGPYNEQFF. The variable domain in full, with the rest retrieved from reference TRBV5-1 and TRBJ2-1, is KAGVTQTPRYLIKTRGQQVTLSCSPISGHRSVSWYQQTPGQGLQFLFEYFSETQRNKGNFPGRFSGRQFSNSRSEMNVSTLELGDSALYLCASSLDGGPYNEQFFGPGTRLTVL.